The 28 T cell receptor beta chains given below trace back to one sample, sequenced in a study of blood T cell repertoires in COVID-19. Generated by immunoSEQ multiplex PCR, the TCRdb table keeps only in-frame clones and is missing some. The sample lists 300,000 to 400,000 clones, roughly 90% occurring once. The sequenced material came from peripheral blood. These receptors originate from a woman aged 25-40 years with COVID-19, enrolled during active disease.

The chain employs TRBV28 and TRBJ2-4, with a tentative D call TRBD2 (7 bases). The germline CDR1 and CDR2 sequences are MDHEN and SYDVKM. Trimming left V 7 bases short and J 8 bases short, with 15 bases between. This CDR3 has 13 amino acids. Here the CDR3 reads CASKRGGGDIQYF. CDR3 nucleotide sequence: TGTGCCAGCAAACGAGGGGGGGGCGACATTCAGTACTTC.

The V and J genes are TRBV9 and TRBJ1-2; 10 positions match TRBD1. V trimming: 3 bases; J trimming: 3 bases; junction bases outside the gene matches: 2. This CDR3 is 14 amino acids long. Germline V lookup: CDR1 SGDLS, CDR2 YYNGEE. CDR3 sequence: CASSETGGYYGYTF. The CDR3 coding sequence is TGTGCCAGCAGCGAGACAGGGGGCTACTATGGCTACACCTTC.

The chain combines TRBV5-6 with TRBJ1-2; 7 bases are a match to TRBD1. Germline V gives CDR1 SGHDT, CDR2 YYEEEE. Trimming at V came to 2 bases and at J to 7 bases, leaving 5 bases not matched to a gene. This CDR3 is 13 amino acids long. CDR3 protein: CASSFDRAAGYTF. DNA for the CDR3: TGTGCCAGCAGCTTCGACAGGGCGGCTGGCTACACCTTC. Drawing the rest from reference TRBV5-6 and TRBJ1-2, the complete variable domain is DAGVTQSPTHLIKTRGQQVTLRCSPKSGHDTVSWYQQALGQGPQFIFQYYEEEERQRGNFPDRFSGHQFPNYSSELNVNALLLGDSALYLCASSFDRAAGYTFGSGTRLTVV.

This chain joins TRBV15 and TRBJ1-5; D not certain. Trimming cost V 0 bases and J 0 bases, with 6 bases left between them. The CDR3 sequence is 15 residues long. CDR1 LNHNV and CDR2 YYDKDF come from the germline V gene (reference sequence). The CDR3 region is CATSRDAYSNQPQHF. In DNA, the CDR3 is TGTGCCACCAGCAGAGATGCGTATAGCAATCAGCCCCAGCATTTT.

The V gene is TRBV11-2, the J gene TRBJ2-7, with 8 bases aligning to TRBD2. The CDR3 has 15 residues. V gave up 5 bases and J gave up 6 bases; unmatched junction bases: 12. CDR1 SGHAT and CDR2 FQNNGV come from the germline V gene. CDR3 sequence (DNA): TGTGCCAGCAGCCAACCCCCAGCGGGAGTGGGCGAGCAGTACTTC. Translation: CASSQPPAGVGEQYF.

This clone was counted a few times. The V gene is TRBV15, the J gene TRBJ2-1; 13 bases fit TRBD2. Germline CDR1 is LNHNV and CDR2 is YYDKDF (reference sequence). CDR3 size: 15 residues. With 5 bases clipped from V and 9 bases from J, the junction kept 7 bases outside the gene matches. The CDR3 loop reads CATSRRTSGSPEQFF. CDR3 in DNA: TGTGCCACCAGCCGACGGACTAGCGGGAGCCCTGAGCAGTTCTTC. The whole variable domain, remainder taken from reference TRBV15 and TRBJ2-1, is DAMVIQNPRYQVTQFGKPVTLSCSQTLNHNVMYWYQQKSSQAPKLLFHYYDKDFNNEADTPDNFQSRRPNTSFCFLDIRSPGLGDTAMYLCATSRRTSGSPEQFFGPGTRLTVL.

This chain connects TRBV5-1 to TRBJ2-2; TRBD1 aligns across 7 bases. With 4 bases clipped from V and 5 bases from J, the junction kept 5 bases outside the gene matches. The CDR3 covers 14 residues. Germline V gives CDR1 SGHRS, CDR2 YFSETQ. The CDR3: CASSPGTATGELFF. DNA for the CDR3: TGCGCCAGCAGCCCCGGGACAGCTACCGGGGAGCTGTTTTTT.

This chain uses TRBV10-1 with TRBJ2-1; 12 nucleotides match TRBD2. This CDR3 contains 15 residues. Germline V gene data show CDR1 as WNHNN and CDR2 as SYGVQD (reference sequence). The V gene end was trimmed by 6 bases and the J gene end by 10 bases; junction bases not matched to a gene: 10. As DNA, the CDR3 is TGCGCCAGCAGCGGGACTAGCGGGTACCGAGACGAGCAGTTCTTC. This codes for CASSGTSGYRDEQFF.

The chain employs TRBV2 and TRBJ2-1; 7 positions match TRBD2. Germline CDR1 is SNHLY and CDR2 is FYNNEI. The CDR3 has 14 residues. The V segment lost 4 bases and the J segment 4 bases; nucleotides outside the gene matches: 4. The CDR3 is CASSGLADYNEQFF. CDR3 sequence (DNA): TGTGCCAGCAGTGGCCTAGCGGATTACAATGAGCAGTTCTTC.

The J gene is TRBJ2-3, the V gene TRBV7-9, with 11 bases aligning to TRBD2. CDR3 length: 15 amino acids. Germline V CDR1 and CDR2: SEHNR, FQNEAQ (reference sequence). V shed 6 bases, J shed 3 bases, and the junction held 5 bases outside the gene matches. The CDR3 here is CASSLGLAVTDTQYF. In DNA form, the CDR3 reads TGTGCCAGCAGTTTGGGACTAGCGGTAACAGATACGCAGTATTTT.

The V call is TRBV7-8, the J call TRBJ1-1; 8 bases match TRBD1. Losses at the gene ends were 5 bases for V and 1 base for J; bases not matched to a gene: 6. The CDR3 is 15 residues long. CDR1 and CDR2 from the germline V gene are SGHVS and FQNEAQ. CDR3 nucleotide sequence: TGTGCCAGCAGCAAAAACAGGGGGAGGAACACTGAAGCTTTCTTT. Amino acids: CASSKNRGRNTEAFF.

The chain combines TRBV7-8 with TRBJ1-5; D is uncertain. The germline CDR1 and CDR2 sequences are SGHVS and FQNEAQ. The V gene lost 3 bases and the J gene lost 3 bases, with 9 bases spanning the gap. The CDR3 covers 14 residues. CDR3 DNA: TGTGCCAGCAGCTTCGTACAGACCAATCAGCCCCAGCATTTT. It translates to CASSFVQTNQPQHF. Supplemented by reference TRBV7-8 and TRBJ1-5, the full variable domain reads GAGVSQSPRYKVAKRGQDVALRCDPISGHVSLFWYQQALGQGPEFLTYFQNEAQLDKSGLPSDRFFAERPEGSVSTLKIQRTQQEDSAVYLCASSFVQTNQPQHFGDGTRLSIL.

V and J are TRBV28 and TRBJ1-2; TRBD1 matches 7 bases. This CDR3 contains 14 residues. Germline CDR1 and CDR2: MDHEN and SYDVKM. The V segment lost 3 bases and the J segment 3 bases; nucleotides outside the gene matches: 4. CDR3 coding DNA: TGTGCCAGCAGTTTCGTGACAGGGCACTATGGCTACACCTTC. Its protein product is CASSFVTGHYGYTF.

The gene calls are TRBV7-8 and TRBJ1-5; D may be TRBD1 (5 bases). With 5 bases removed from V and 15 bases from J, the gap between germline ends came to 17 bases. The CDR3 is 12 residues long. Germline CDR1 SGHVS, CDR2 FQNEAQ. Here the CDR3 reads CASSPLQGPLHF. In DNA, the CDR3 is TGTGCCAGCAGCCCCCTGCAGGGTCCTCTGCATTTT.

The chain is built from TRBV28 and TRBJ1-2; maybe TRBD1 (5 bases). Trimming removed 3 bases from V and 2 bases from J, with 13 bases in between. Germline CDR1 and CDR2: MDHEN and SYDVKM. CDR3 length: 15 residues. CDR3 sequence (DNA): TGTGCCAGCAGTTTCTTGGGCGGGGCCAACTATGGCTACACCTTC. It specifies CASSFLGGANYGYTF.

The V and J genes are TRBV29-1 and TRBJ1-5; the D is unclear. The V and J ends lost 6 bases and 0 bases respectively, with 12 bases between them. The CDR3 runs 14 residues. Germline V gives CDR1 SQVTM, CDR2 ANQGSEA. Here the CDR3 reads CSVTVGDSNQPQHF. The CDR3 DNA follows: TGCAGCGTCACAGTCGGGGATAGCAATCAGCCCCAGCATTTT.

CDR3 in amino acids: CASSVEGLNTEAFF. In nucleotides, the CDR3 is TGTGCCAGCAGCGTAGAGGGGCTGAACACTGAAGCTTTCTTT. The chain couples TRBV9 to TRBJ1-1, with D possibly TRBD1 on 5 matching bases. This CDR3 has 14 residues. The V end lost 0 bases, the J end lost 0 bases, and 6 bases lay between the germline ends. CDR1 SGDLS and CDR2 YYNGEE come from the germline V gene.

This rearrangement joins TRBV5-1 to TRBJ2-6; no clear D. This CDR3 comprises 15 residues. Germline-derived CDR1 and CDR2 are SGHRS and YFSETQ. V lost 0 bases to trimming and J lost 0 bases, with 4 bases between them. This chain's CDR3 is CASSLALSGANVLTF. The CDR3 DNA sequence: TGCGCCAGCAGCTTGGCCCTCTCTGGGGCCAACGTCCTGACTTTC.

This clone was detected once. The rearrangement uses TRBV2 and TRBJ1-1, with 7 bases fitting TRBD1. Germline values: CDR1 SNHLY, CDR2 FYNNEI. CDR3 length: 14 residues. With 7 bases clipped from V and 3 bases from J, the junction kept 8 bases outside the gene matches. CDR3 in amino acids: CASKKQGLDTEAFF. For the CDR3, the DNA is TGTGCCAGCAAAAAACAGGGGTTGGACACTGAAGCTTTCTTT.

The chain uses TRBV28 and TRBJ1-1; D unclear. The germline V gene encodes CDR1 MDHEN and CDR2 SYDVKM. This CDR3 is built from 13 residues. V gave up 3 bases and J gave up 1 base, with 6 bases separating them. The CDR3 region has the DNA TGTGCCAGCAGTTTGGAGTGGAACACTGAAGCTTTCTTT. Translation gives CASSLEWNTEAFF.

This chain uses TRBV5-1 with TRBJ2-2; TRBD2 matches 13 bases. V dropped 4 bases and J dropped 0; count of bases not matched to a gene: 6. The CDR3 sequence is 18 residues long. Germline V gene lookup returns CDR1 SGHRS and CDR2 YFSETQ. As DNA, the CDR3 is TGCGCCAGCAGCGGGACTAGCGGGATAAGTGCGAACACCGGGGAGCTGTTTTTT. Encoded protein: CASSGTSGISANTGELFF.

The chain combines TRBV19 with TRBJ1-1; D is ambiguous. CDR1 is LNHDA and CDR2 is SQIVND in the germline V gene (reference sequence). The CDR3 totals 14 residues. Trimming left V 7 bases short and J 2 bases short, with 14 bases between. Written as DNA, the CDR3 is TGTGCCAGTACCAGGACTGAAATAAACACTGAAGCTTTCTTT. This codes for CASTRTEINTEAFF.

The V and J genes are TRBV6-6 and TRBJ2-1; 9 positions match TRBD2. V shed 8 bases, J shed 6 bases, and the junction held 5 bases outside the gene matches. Per germline, CDR1 MNHNY and CDR2 SVGAGI (reference sequence). This CDR3 contains 13 residues. CDR3 sequence (DNA): TGTGCCAGCCTAGCGGGGCCGATCAATGAGCAGTTCTTC. Translated, it gives CASLAGPINEQFF.

The chain joins TRBV6-5 to TRBJ2-7; 11 positions agree with TRBD2. This CDR3 has 15 amino acids. Unmatched junction bases numbered 5, after V lost 0 bases and J lost 7 bases. The germline V gene encodes CDR1 MNHEY and CDR2 SVGAGI. CDR3 protein: CASSYSELAGVEQYF. CDR3 coding DNA: TGTGCCAGCAGTTACTCGGAACTAGCGGGAGTAGAGCAGTACTTC.

The chain links TRBV7-9 to TRBJ1-6; 9 bases map to TRBD1. The CDR3 contains 15 residues. Trimming at V came to 5 bases and at J to 8 bases, leaving 7 bases not matched to a gene. CDR1 is SEHNR, CDR2 FQNEAQ, per germline (reference sequence). CDR3 in amino acids: CASSQRQGVYSPLHF. CDR3 nucleotide sequence: TGTGCCAGCAGCCAAAGACAGGGGGTTTATTCACCCCTCCACTTT.

The V gene is TRBV28, the J gene TRBJ1-2; 7 bases align to TRBD1. This CDR3 is built from 16 residues. Germline lookup yields CDR1 MDHEN and CDR2 SYDVKM. J was trimmed by 4 bases and V by 7 bases; bases with no gene match: 15. Here the CDR3 DNA reads TGTGCCAGCACCTCCCTTCGACAGGGCAGAGCCTATGGCTACACCTTC. It yields the protein CASTSLRQGRAYGYTF.

This clone was counted a single time. The V and J genes are TRBV27 and TRBJ2-3; 9 bases line up with TRBD2. Germline CDR1 is MNHEY and CDR2 is SMNVEV (reference sequence). CDR3 length: 15 residues. Trimming at V came to 8 bases and at J to 0 bases, leaving 6 bases not matched to a gene. The CDR3 spells CASSTSGTSTDTQYF. DNA of the CDR3: TGTGCCAGCTCGACTAGCGGCACTAGCACAGATACGCAGTATTTT.

The rearrangement joins TRBV4-2 to TRBJ2-2; perhaps TRBD2 as D (7 bases). V was trimmed by 3 bases and J by 7 bases, leaving 18 bases between them. The CDR3 sequence is 16 residues long. Germline loops: CDR1 LGHNA, CDR2 YNFKEQ. DNA for the CDR3: TGTGCCAGCAGCCACGCTAGGAGGGGGGGAGGCGGGGAGCTGTTTTTT. Encoded protein: CASSHARRGGGGELFF.